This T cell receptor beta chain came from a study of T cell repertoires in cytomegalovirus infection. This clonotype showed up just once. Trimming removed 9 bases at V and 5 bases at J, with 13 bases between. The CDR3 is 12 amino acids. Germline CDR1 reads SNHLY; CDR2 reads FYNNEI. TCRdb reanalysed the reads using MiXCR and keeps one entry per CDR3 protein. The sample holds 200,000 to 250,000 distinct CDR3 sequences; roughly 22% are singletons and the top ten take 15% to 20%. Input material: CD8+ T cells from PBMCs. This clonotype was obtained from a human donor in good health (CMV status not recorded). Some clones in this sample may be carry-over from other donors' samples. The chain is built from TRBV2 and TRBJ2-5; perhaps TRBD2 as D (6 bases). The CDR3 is CARRGREETQYF. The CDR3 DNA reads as TGTGCCAGGAGGGGTCGGGAGGAGACCCAGTACTTC.